Listed below are T cell receptor beta chains from one sample, sequenced in a study of patients and donors after allogeneic stem cell transplantation. A single record per CDR3 protein comes from TCRdb applying MiXCR to the RT-PCR reads. The sample consists of about 110,000 distinct CDR3 sequences, 35% of them appearing once. The sequenced material came from blood, either unsorted or a sorted T cell fraction (not recorded which). These receptors came from a human donor who was either an allogeneic HSCT recipient or a stem cell or donor lymphocyte infusion donor (not recorded which). It is not recorded whose cells these are; they may come from a transplant donor. Both conserved end residues are part of each CDR3. A D gene is named only where the DNA matches it firmly. Clone size is given for some rows only: seen once, a few or many times, or a class if the clone is expanded.

abundance	v_gene	j_gene	d_gene	CDR3nt	CDR3aa
many	TRBV6-5	TRBJ1-6	NA	TGTGCCAGCAGTTACGGGCTGGGGGGGCGGTCACCCCTCCACTTT	CASSYGLGGRSPLHF
NA	TRBV25-1	TRBJ2-7	TRBD2	TGTGCCAGCAGATCAAGCGGGAGGGTCTCCTACGAGCAGTACTTC	CASRSSGRVSYEQYF
few	TRBV15	TRBJ1-3	NA	TGTGCCACCAGCAGAGATAGGGCAAATAGGCATGGAAACACCATATATTTT	CATSRDRANRHGNTIYF
few	TRBV12-3/TRBV12-4	TRBJ1-6	NA	TGTGCCAGCAGCCGGACGGTTAATTCACCCCTCCACTTT	CASSRTVNSPLHF
NA	TRBV12-3/TRBV12-4	TRBJ1-1	NA	TGTGCCAGCAGTGACCGAGGGGAGAGGATCAATGCTTTCTTT	CASSDRGERINAFF
once	TRBV27	TRBJ2-3	TRBD1	TGTGCCAGCAGTTTAGGCGCAGGGGGCAGGAATACGCAGTATTTT	CASSLGAGGRNTQYF
few	TRBV20-1	TRBJ1-4	NA	TGCAGTGCTAGAGAACAGGGCTGGGGAGTTAATGAAAAACTGTTTTTT	CSAREQGWGVNEKLFF
few	TRBV7-3	TRBJ2-1	NA	TGTGCCAGCAGCTTAGCGGGAAGCTCCTACAATGAGCAGTTCTTC	CASSLAGSSYNEQFF
few	TRBV20-1	TRBJ1-5	NA	TGCAGTGCCGGACAGAGCAATCAGCCCCAGCATTTT	CSAGQSNQPQHF
NA	TRBV29-1	TRBJ2-2	NA	TGCAGCGTGCAGGGGGGAGGGGAGCTGTTTTTT	CSVQGGGELFF
few	TRBV3-1	TRBJ1-1	TRBD1	TGTGCCAGCAGCCAAGACCACAGGGGAGCTTTCTTT	CASSQDHRGAFF